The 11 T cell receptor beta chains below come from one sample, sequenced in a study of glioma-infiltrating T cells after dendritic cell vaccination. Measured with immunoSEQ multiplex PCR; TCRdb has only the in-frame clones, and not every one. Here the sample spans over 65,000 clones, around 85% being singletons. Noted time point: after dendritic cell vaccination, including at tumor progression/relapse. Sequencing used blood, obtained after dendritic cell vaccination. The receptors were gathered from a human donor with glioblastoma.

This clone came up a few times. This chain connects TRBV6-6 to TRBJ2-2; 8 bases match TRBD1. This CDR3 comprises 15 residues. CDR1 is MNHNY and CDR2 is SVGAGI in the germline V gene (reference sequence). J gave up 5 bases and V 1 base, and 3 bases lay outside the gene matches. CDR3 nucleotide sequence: TGTGCCAGCAGTTACTACCAGGGGGCGACCGGGGAGCTGTTTTTT. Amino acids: CASSYYQGATGELFF.

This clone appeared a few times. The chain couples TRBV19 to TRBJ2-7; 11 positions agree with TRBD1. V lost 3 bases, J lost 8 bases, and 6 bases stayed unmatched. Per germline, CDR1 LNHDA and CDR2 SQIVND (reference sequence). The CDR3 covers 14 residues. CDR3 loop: CASSIGTGGLKQYF. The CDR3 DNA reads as TGTGCCAGTAGTATCGGGACAGGGGGACTCAAGCAGTACTTC.

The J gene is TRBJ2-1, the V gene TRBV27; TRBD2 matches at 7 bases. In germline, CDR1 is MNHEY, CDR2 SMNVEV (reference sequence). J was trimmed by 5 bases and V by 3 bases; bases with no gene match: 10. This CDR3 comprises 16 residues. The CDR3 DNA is TGTGCCAGCAGTTTGGGGGGGTGGGTAGGGAACAATGAGCAGTTCTTC. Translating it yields CASSLGGWVGNNEQFF.

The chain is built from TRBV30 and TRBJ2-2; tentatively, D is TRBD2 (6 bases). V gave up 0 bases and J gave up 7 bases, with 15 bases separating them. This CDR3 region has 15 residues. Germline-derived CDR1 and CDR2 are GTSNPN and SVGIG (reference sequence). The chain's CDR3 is CAWSVREISGGELFF. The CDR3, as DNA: TGTGCCTGGAGTGTACGGGAGATCTCGGGCGGGGAGCTGTTTTTT.

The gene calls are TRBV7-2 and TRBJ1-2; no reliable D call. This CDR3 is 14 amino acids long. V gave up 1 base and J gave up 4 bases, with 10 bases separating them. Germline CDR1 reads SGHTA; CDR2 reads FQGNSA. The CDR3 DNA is TGTGCCAGCAGCTTAGTTCCACTCTCCTATGGCTACACCTTC. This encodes CASSLVPLSYGYTF.

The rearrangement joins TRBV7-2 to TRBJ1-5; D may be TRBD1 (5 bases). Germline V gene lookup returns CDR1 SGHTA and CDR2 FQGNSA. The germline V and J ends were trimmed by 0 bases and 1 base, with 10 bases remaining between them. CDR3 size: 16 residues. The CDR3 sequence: CASSLAIGESNQPQHF. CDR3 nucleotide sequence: TGTGCCAGCAGCTTAGCGATAGGGGAAAGCAATCAGCCCCAGCATTTT.

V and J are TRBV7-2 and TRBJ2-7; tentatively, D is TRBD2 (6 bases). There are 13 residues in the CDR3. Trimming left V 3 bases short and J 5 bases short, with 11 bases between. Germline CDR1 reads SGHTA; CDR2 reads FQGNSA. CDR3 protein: CASSFSGGHEQYF. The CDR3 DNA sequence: TGTGCCAGCAGCTTTTCCGGGGGTCACGAGCAGTACTTC. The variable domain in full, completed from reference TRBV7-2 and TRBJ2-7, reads GAGVSQSPSNKVTEKGKDVELRCDPISGHTALYWYRQSLGQGLEFLIYFQGNSAPDKSGLPSDRFSAERTGGSVSTLTIQRTQQEDSAVYLCASSFSGGHEQYFGPGTRLTVT.

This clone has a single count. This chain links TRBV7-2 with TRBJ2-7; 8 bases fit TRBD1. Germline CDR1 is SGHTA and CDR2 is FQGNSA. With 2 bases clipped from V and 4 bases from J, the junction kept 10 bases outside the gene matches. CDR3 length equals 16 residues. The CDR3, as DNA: TGTGCCAGCAGCTTACTTTCCGTTCAGGGGGCTTACGAGCAGTACTTC. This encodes CASSLLSVQGAYEQYF.

In DNA form, the CDR3 reads TGTGCCAGCAGTTACTCGATTGCGGAGGGGAACACCATATATTTT. It yields the protein CASSYSIAEGNTIYF. The chain carries TRBV6-5 and TRBJ1-3, with TRBD1 as a possible D gene (5 bases). The V and J ends lost 0 bases and 7 bases respectively, with 13 bases between them. Germline V gene lookup returns CDR1 MNHEY and CDR2 SVGAGI. The CDR3 consists of 15 residues.

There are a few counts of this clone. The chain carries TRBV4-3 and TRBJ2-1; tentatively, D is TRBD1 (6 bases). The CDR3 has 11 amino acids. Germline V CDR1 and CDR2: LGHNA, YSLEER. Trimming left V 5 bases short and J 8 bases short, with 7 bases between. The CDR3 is CASSGGHEQFF. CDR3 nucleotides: TGCGCCAGCAGCGGGGGCCATGAGCAGTTCTTC.

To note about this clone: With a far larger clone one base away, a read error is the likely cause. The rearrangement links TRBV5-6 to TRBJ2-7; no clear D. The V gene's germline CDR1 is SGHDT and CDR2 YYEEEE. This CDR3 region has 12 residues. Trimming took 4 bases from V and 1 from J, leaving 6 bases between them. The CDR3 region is CASSMSSYEQYF. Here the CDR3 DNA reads TGTGCCAGCAGCATGTCGTCCTACGAGCAGTACTTC. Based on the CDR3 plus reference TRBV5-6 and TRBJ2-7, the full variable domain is DAGVTQSPTHLIKTRGQQVTLRCSPKSGHDTVSWYQQALGQGPQFIFQYYEEEERQRGNFPDRFSGHQFPNYSSELNVNALLLGDSALYLCASSMSSYEQYFGPGTRLTVT.